The source of this T cell receptor beta chain is a study of cytomegalovirus exposure and HLA in healthy donors. Turning to the study itself: Early release data held around 82 million unique TCRs from HLA-typed donors. Overall study results and limits: A later analysis linked 15,000 to 20,000 TCR beta sequences to HLA alleles at 0.05 false discovery rate.

Germline V gene sequence: CDR1 SGHTA, CDR2 FQGTGA. V dropped 7 bases and J dropped 7; count of bases not matched to a gene: 9. The CDR3 covers 14 residues. As concerns this clone: Its antigen is undetermined.

When sampled, the donors appeared nominally healthy, though they likely had unrecorded immune exposures. The PCR contained 60 Vbeta and 13 Jbeta primers. Profiled with immunoSEQ multiplex PCR; TCRdb holds only in-frame clones, not every one. This table has some 140,000 clones, roughly 85% appearing once. The sequenced sample consisted of PBMCs. The rearrangement uses TRBV7-3 and TRBJ2-7; 11 nucleotides line up with TRBD2. This clonotype originated in a man in his forties in good health and CMV-seropositive. The CDR3 sequence is CASTLDRLAGEQYF. In DNA form, the CDR3 reads TGTGCCAGCACCCTGGACAGACTAGCGGGGGAGCAGTACTTC.